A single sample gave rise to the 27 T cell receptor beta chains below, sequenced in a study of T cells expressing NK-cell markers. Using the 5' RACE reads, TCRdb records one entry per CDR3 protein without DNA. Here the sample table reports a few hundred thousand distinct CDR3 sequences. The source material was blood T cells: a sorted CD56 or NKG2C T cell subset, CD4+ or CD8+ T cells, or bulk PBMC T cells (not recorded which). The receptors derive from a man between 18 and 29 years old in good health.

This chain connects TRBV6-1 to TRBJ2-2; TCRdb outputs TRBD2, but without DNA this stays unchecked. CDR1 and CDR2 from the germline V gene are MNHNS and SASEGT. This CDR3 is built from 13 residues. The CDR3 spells CASRPATPGELFF.

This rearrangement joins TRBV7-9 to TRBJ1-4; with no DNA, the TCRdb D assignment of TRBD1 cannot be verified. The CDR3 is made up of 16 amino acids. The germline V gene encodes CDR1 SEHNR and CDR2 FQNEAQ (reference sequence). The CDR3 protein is CASSPPGRNAYEKLFF.

CDR3 loop: CASSHRGNYEQYF. V and J are TRBV4-2 and TRBJ2-7. This CDR3 is 13 amino acids long. Germline V CDR1 and CDR2: LGHNA, YNFKEQ.

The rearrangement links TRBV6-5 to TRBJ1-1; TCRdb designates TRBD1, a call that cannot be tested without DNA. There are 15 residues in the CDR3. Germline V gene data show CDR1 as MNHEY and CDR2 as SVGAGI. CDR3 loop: CASSPPNRLNTEAFF.

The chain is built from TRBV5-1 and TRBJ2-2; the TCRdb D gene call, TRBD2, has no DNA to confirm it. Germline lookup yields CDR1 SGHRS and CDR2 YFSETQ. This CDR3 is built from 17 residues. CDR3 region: CASSPGLAGAGTGELFF.

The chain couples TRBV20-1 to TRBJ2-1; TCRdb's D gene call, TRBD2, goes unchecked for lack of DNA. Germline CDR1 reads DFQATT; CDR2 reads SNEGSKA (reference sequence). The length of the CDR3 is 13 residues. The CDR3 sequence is CSAMPSGRVGQFF.

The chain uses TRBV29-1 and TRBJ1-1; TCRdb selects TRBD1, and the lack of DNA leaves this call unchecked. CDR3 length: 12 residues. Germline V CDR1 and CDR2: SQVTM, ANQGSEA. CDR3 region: CSEMDRGAEAFF.

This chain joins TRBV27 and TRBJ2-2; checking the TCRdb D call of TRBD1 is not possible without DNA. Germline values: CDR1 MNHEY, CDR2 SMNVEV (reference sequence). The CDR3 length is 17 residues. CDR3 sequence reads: CASSFSAGLRGTGELFF.

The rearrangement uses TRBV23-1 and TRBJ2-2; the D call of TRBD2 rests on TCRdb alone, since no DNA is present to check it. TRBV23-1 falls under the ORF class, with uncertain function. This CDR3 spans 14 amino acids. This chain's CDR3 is CASRSGVNTGELFF.

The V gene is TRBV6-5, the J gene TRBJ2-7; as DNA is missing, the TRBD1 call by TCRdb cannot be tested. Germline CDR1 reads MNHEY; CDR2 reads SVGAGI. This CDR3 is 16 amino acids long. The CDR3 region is CASSYSGPGSLYEQYF.

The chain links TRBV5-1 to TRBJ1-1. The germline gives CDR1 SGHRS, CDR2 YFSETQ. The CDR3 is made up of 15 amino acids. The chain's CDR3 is CASSLDQVGGREAFF.

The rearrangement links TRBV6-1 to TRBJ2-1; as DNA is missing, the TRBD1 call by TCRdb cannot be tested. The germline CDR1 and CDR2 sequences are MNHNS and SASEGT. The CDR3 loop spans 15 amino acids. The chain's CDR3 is CASRETGQGNNEQFF.

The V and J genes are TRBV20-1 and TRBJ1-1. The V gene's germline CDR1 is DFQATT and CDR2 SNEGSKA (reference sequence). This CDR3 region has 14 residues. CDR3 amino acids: CSARQGGLNTEAFF.

CDR3 in amino acids: CATSKLEGSYNEQFF. The chain has TRBV24-1 and TRBJ2-1. Germline CDR1 KGHDR, CDR2 SFDVKD. The CDR3 contains 15 residues.

CDR3 region: CASSLTSRDNEQFF. The chain couples TRBV7-3 to TRBJ2-1. This CDR3 region has 14 residues. Germline V gene lookup returns CDR1 SGHTA and CDR2 FQGTGA.

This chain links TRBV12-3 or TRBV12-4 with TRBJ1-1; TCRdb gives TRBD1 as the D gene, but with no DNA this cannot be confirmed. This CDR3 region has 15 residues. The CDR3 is CASSSTGEVGTEAFF.

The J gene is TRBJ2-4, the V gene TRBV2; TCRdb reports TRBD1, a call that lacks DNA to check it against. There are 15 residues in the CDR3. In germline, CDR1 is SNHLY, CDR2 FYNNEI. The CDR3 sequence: CASTALVGAKNIQYF.

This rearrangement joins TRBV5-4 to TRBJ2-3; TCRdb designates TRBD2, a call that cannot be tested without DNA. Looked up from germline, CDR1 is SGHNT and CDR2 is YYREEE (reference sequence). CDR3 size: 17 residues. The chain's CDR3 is CASSGTSGKSPTDTQYF.

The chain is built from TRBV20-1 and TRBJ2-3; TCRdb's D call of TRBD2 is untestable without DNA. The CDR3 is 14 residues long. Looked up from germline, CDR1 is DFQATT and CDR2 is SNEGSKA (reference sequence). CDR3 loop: CSARGLARSDTQYF.

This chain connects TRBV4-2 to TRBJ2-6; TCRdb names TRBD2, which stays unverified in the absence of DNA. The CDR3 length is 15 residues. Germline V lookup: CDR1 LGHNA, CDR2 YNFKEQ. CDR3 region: CASSLGLAGANVLTF.

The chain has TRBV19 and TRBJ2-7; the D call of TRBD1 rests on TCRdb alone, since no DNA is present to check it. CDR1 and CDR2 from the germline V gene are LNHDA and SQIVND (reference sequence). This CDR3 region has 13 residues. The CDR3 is CASSRGRQYEQYF.

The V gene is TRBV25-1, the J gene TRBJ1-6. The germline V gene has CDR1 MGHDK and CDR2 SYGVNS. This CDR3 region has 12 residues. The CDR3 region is CASSEGNSPLHF.

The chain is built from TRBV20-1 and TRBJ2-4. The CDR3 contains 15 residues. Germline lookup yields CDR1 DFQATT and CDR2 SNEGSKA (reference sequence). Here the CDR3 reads CSATSIGIAKNIQYF.

CDR3 sequence: CASSFDRELNTEAFF. The genes are TRBV5-1 and TRBJ1-1; the TCRdb D gene call, TRBD1, has no DNA to confirm it. The CDR3 runs 15 residues. CDR1 is SGHRS, CDR2 YFSETQ, per germline.

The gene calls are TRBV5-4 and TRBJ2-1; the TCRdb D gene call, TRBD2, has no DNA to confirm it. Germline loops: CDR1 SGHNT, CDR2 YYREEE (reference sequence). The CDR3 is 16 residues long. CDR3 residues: CASSLTSGSNNDEQFF.

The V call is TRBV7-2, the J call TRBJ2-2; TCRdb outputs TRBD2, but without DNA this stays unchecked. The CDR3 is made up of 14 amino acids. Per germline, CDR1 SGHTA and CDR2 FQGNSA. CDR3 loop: CASNTSPLSGELFF.

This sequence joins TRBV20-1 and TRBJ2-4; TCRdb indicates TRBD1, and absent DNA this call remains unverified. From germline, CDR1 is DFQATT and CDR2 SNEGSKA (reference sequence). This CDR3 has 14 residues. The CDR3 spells CSAPATGLKNIQYF.